The clone carrying this T cell receptor (beta chain) was counted once. Its antigen remains unknown. This sample is part of a study of cytomegalovirus exposure and HLA in healthy donors. Study conclusions and caveats: Later on, an analysis showed TCR association rates differing by HLA locus, with DRB1 the most and HLA-C the fewest. As was reported, the HLA-A and HLA-B alleles of most subjects were accurately predicted from TCR beta sequences. Previously analyzed data showed that most TCR beta V segments were productive at a frequency of about 87% or about 30%. Specificity of a few CMV-associated chains for CMV antigens was verified in vitro.

The PCR contained 60 Vbeta and 13 Jbeta primers. Method: immunoSEQ multiplex PCR; TCRdb's copy keeps in-frame clones and lacks some. The sample has 150,000 to 200,000 clones, around 79% seen once. The source material was PBMCs. This clonotype originated in a woman aged 45-59 years in good health and CMV-seronegative.

This CDR3 is CSVKGSAGGQNEQFF. The CDR3 bases are TGCAGCGTTAAGGGATCAGCGGGGGGGCAGAATGAGCAGTTCTTC. The rearrangement links TRBV29-1 to TRBJ2-1, with TRBD2 identical over 10 bases. Trimming removed 5 bases from V and 7 bases from J; junction bases left unmatched: 11. This CDR3 contains 15 residues. CDR1 and CDR2 (germline): SQVTM, ANQGSEA.